This TCR beta chain was identified during a study of blood T cell repertoires in COVID-19. About the research overall: Italy, Spain and the United States were the sources of the convalescent and acute COVID-19 samples. T cells, B-cell-depleted T cells, or PBMCs provided the cDNA or gDNA that served as material.

Assay used: immunoSEQ multiplex PCR; TCRdb lists only in-frame clones, some missing. This table holds 400,000 to 550,000 clones, around nine tenths found once. Trimming shortened V by 4 bases and J by 2 bases, and 8 bases separated the two germline ends. The CDR3 contains 12 residues. Germline CDR1 GTSNPN, CDR2 SVGIG (reference sequence). The source material was peripheral blood. This sequence originates from a woman aged 25 to 39 with acute or convalescent COVID-19. The gene calls are TRBV30 and TRBJ2-5; D is ambiguous. The CDR3 spells CAWKRNQETQYF. CDR3 in DNA: TGTGCCTGGAAGCGAAATCAAGAGACCCAGTACTTC.